This TCR beta chain was sequenced during a study of T cell clones after liver transplantation. About the research overall: Samples came from ITN030ST, which attempted immunosuppression withdrawal within 2 years of liver transplantation. Findings of the study overall: Post-transplant, graft-donor-reactive CD4 TCRbeta sequences in blood dropped significantly in 5 of 8 subjects. Graft donor-reactive T cells possibly entered the graft instead of undergoing deletion.

Per germline, CDR1 LNHNV and CDR2 YYDKDF (reference sequence). CDR3 length: 13 amino acids. V lost 0 bases and J lost 4, with 4 bases in between. As to this clone: The antigen is not known.

The protocol was immunoSEQ multiplex PCR, while the TCRdb copy is restricted to in-frame clones and leaves out a portion. The sample lists about 74,000 clones, about 80% seen once, with around 0.66% in the top ten. The chain has TRBV15 and TRBJ2-1, with unresolved D. The sample was CD4+ T cells from blood, taken before liver transplant. This clonotype was obtained from a human donor who received a liver transplant. The CDR3 region is CATSRDRYNEQFF. The CDR3 nucleotides are TGTGCCACCAGCAGAGATCGGTACAATGAGCAGTTCTTC.